A single sample is the source of the 28 T cell receptor beta chains below, sequenced in a study of PD-1 blockade in classical Hodgkin lymphoma. The data were produced by immunoSEQ multiplex PCR, yet TCRdb's version contains in-frame clones alone and is incomplete. The table records 25,000 to 35,000 clones, roughly 87% of them present only once. Every patient relapsed after autologous stem cell transplantation, and brentuximab vedotin exposure varied. Magnetic negative selection was used to purify CD4+ T cells from PBMCs that had been thawed. Material: CD4+ T cells from blood, obtained at baseline. Receptors were obtained from a human donor with classical Hodgkin lymphoma.

The CDR3, as DNA: TGCGCCAGCAGTGAAATCAGCGGGAGTCGCGAGCAGTACTTC. Translated, it gives CASSEISGSREQYF. This sequence joins TRBV10-2 and TRBJ2-7, with TRBD2 matching over 8 bases. V dropped 3 bases and J dropped 6; count of bases not matched to a gene: 7. This CDR3 spans 14 amino acids. The germline V gene encodes CDR1 WSHSY and CDR2 SAAADI.

A word on this clone: The germline gene is not matched at one end of the junction; a read error may be the cause. The chain couples TRBV4-1 to TRBJ1-2; 7 bases map to TRBD1. Germline loops: CDR1 MGHRA, CDR2 YSYEKL. CDR3 length: 12 amino acids. The CDR3 DNA sequence: TGCGCCGGCAGGAGGGACAGAACAGGCTACACCTTC. Protein sequence: CAGRRDRTGYTF.

J is TRBJ1-1 and V is TRBV29-1; D gene uncertain. V lost 4 bases to trimming and J lost 2 bases, with 14 bases between them. Germline assignment: CDR1 SQVTM and CDR2 ANQGSEA. CDR3 length: 14 amino acids. The CDR3 region is CSVVFWGSNTEAFF. In DNA form, the CDR3 reads TGCAGCGTTGTTTTTTGGGGTTCTAACACTGAAGCTTTCTTT.

This chain joins TRBV6-1 and TRBJ2-5; 8 positions agree with TRBD2. The V segment lost 7 bases and the J segment 2 bases; nucleotides outside the gene matches: 6. Germline CDR1 MNHNS, CDR2 SASEGT. This CDR3 spans 14 amino acids. The CDR3 DNA follows: TGTGCCAGCATGGCGGGAGGCCTACAAGAGACCCAGTACTTC. Its protein product is CASMAGGLQETQYF.

The genes are TRBV28 and TRBJ2-7; 10 bases fit TRBD1. The V segment lost 6 bases and the J segment 2 bases; nucleotides outside the gene matches: 7. Germline values: CDR1 MDHEN, CDR2 SYDVKM. The CDR3 totals 15 residues. For the CDR3, the DNA is TGTGCCAGCAGACATACCGGGACAGGGGCCTACGAGCAGTACTTC. The encoded protein is CASRHTGTGAYEQYF.

This chain uses TRBV11-2 with TRBJ1-5; D is ambiguous. The germline V gene has CDR1 SGHAT and CDR2 FQNNGV. Trimming left V 3 bases short and J 1 base short, with 10 bases between. The CDR3 loop spans 15 amino acids. This CDR3 is CASSFSGGSNQPQHF. CDR3 bases: TGTGCCAGCAGCTTCTCCGGAGGGAGCAATCAGCCCCAGCATTTT.

The chain joins TRBV5-1 to TRBJ1-6; D gene unclear. CDR3 length: 17 residues. The ends were cut back, 5 bases at V and 7 bases at J, with 22 bases in the middle. CDR1 is SGHRS, CDR2 YFSETQ, per germline. The CDR3 DNA reads as TGCGCCAGCAGTTTTGACTCCAGGCTTATAAGCAATTCACCCCTCCACTTT. Protein product: CASSFDSRLISNSPLHF.

The V gene is TRBV4-1, the J gene TRBJ1-5, with a possible D match to TRBD1 (5 bases). Trimming removed 0 bases from V and 7 bases from J, with 16 bases in between. Germline V gives CDR1 MGHRA, CDR2 YSYEKL. The CDR3 is made up of 16 amino acids. The CDR3 spells CASSQEGTALRQPQHF. As DNA, the CDR3 is TGCGCCAGCAGCCAAGAGGGGACGGCCCTGCGGCAGCCCCAGCATTTT.

The chain employs TRBV6-6 and TRBJ2-7; the match to TRBD2 covers 9 bases. Germline trimming cut 5 bases from V and 2 bases from J; bases unmatched to any gene: 7. The CDR3 has 15 residues. CDR1 is MNHNY, CDR2 SVGAGI, per germline (reference sequence). CDR3 region: CASSTRSGSPYEQYF. As DNA, the CDR3 is TGTGCCAGCAGTACGCGTAGCGGGAGCCCCTACGAGCAGTACTTC.

V usage is TRBV4-1 and J usage is TRBJ1-5; 7 nucleotides match TRBD1. With 4 bases clipped from V and 3 bases from J, the junction kept 3 bases outside the gene matches. Germline CDR1 is MGHRA and CDR2 is YSYEKL. The CDR3 is made up of 14 amino acids. The CDR3: CASSLTGLNQPQHF. In DNA form, the CDR3 reads TGCGCCAGCAGCCTGACAGGGCTCAATCAGCCCCAGCATTTT.

The V call is TRBV18, the J call TRBJ1-1; possible D gene TRBD1, 5 bases. CDR1 is KGHSH and CDR2 is LQKENI in the germline V gene. The CDR3 extends over 13 amino acids. With 0 bases removed from V and 5 bases from J, the gap between germline ends came to 7 bases. The CDR3 region is CASSPPSGTEAFF. In DNA form, the CDR3 reads TGTGCCAGCTCACCACCATCAGGGACTGAAGCTTTCTTT.

The chain links TRBV6-5 to TRBJ1-2; D perhaps matches TRBD1 (6 bases). The ends were cut back, 1 base at V and 7 bases at J, with 7 bases in the middle. CDR3 length: 12 residues. Germline V gives CDR1 MNHEY, CDR2 SVGAGI. The CDR3 nucleotides are TGTGCCAGCAGTTACTTGACAGGTGGCTACACCTTC. Translated: CASSYLTGGYTF.

The chain links TRBV11-3 to TRBJ2-5, with 16 bases aligning to TRBD2. Matching the DNA end better, TRBJ2-7 makes the J call doubtful. This CDR3 region has 16 residues. Per the germline V gene, CDR1 is SGHNT and CDR2 is YENEEA. The CDR3 sequence is CASSKGLAGGLYEQYF. CDR3 nucleotides: TGTGCCAGCAGCAAGGGACTAGCGGGAGGGTTGTACGAGCAGTACTTC.

The V and J genes are TRBV28 and TRBJ2-2; possible D gene TRBD1, 7 bases. Trimming took 5 bases from V and 2 from J, leaving 18 bases between them. CDR1 and CDR2 (germline): MDHEN, SYDVKM. CDR3 length: 17 residues. The CDR3 region has the DNA TGTGCCAGCAGTCCCTCCGGGGGACAGCTAAACACCGGGGAGCTGTTTTTT. Amino acid sequence: CASSPSGGQLNTGELFF.

The rearrangement uses TRBV15 and TRBJ2-7; D perhaps matches TRBD2 (6 bases). Between the trimmed V and J ends, which lost 0 bases and 3 bases, there was a span of 9 bases. Per germline, CDR1 LNHNV and CDR2 YYDKDF (reference sequence). This CDR3 contains 14 residues. In DNA, the CDR3 is TGTGCCACCAGCAGAGATCACGGGGGCTACGAGCAGTACTTC. This encodes CATSRDHGGYEQYF. Full variable domain (remainder filled in from reference TRBV15 and TRBJ2-7): DAMVIQNPRYQVTQFGKPVTLSCSQTLNHNVMYWYQQKSSQAPKLLFHYYDKDFNNEADTPDNFQSRRPNTSFCFLDIRSPGLGDTAMYLCATSRDHGGYEQYFGPGTRLTVT.

The count of this clone is one. CDR3 in DNA: TGTGCCAGCAGCCTCGTGAGGGGACAGGGTTCCTACAATGAGCAGTTCTTC. Its protein product is CASSLVRGQGSYNEQFF. The chain joins TRBV5-6 to TRBJ2-1, with 9 nucleotides matching TRBD1. The CDR3 consists of 17 residues. Per germline, CDR1 SGHDT and CDR2 YYEEEE. The ends lost 4 bases at V and 1 base at J; junction bases unmatched: 9.

The rearrangement uses TRBV7-9 and TRBJ2-3; D is unclear. Trimming took off 6 bases at V and 4 bases at J, with 8 bases between the two ends. The CDR3 length is 12 residues. Germline V lookup: CDR1 SEHNR, CDR2 FQNEAQ (reference sequence). The CDR3 loop reads CASRREADTQYF. CDR3 sequence (DNA): TGTGCCAGCAGACGTGAGGCAGATACGCAGTATTTT.

The chain employs TRBV11-2 and TRBJ2-1; 12 bases line up with TRBD2. J gave up 7 bases and V 5 bases, and 3 bases lay outside the gene matches. CDR3 size: 14 residues. Germline values: CDR1 SGHAT, CDR2 FQNNGV. Here the CDR3 DNA reads TGTGCCAGCAGCCTCGGACTAGCGGGAAATGAGCAGTTCTTC. Translating gives CASSLGLAGNEQFF.

Notes on this clone: Other DNA sequences in this specimen translate into the identical CDR3. This chain links TRBV6-5 with TRBJ1-5; 7 bases match TRBD1. The CDR3 is made up of 15 amino acids. V was pared by 0 bases and J by 3 bases, with 2 bases of the junction left unmatched. Germline values: CDR1 MNHEY, CDR2 SVGAGI. The CDR3 region has the DNA TGTGCCAGCAGTTACTCGGGACAGCTCAATCAGCCCCAGCATTTT. Translated, it gives CASSYSGQLNQPQHF.

This clone has only a few counts. V usage is TRBV4-2 and J usage is TRBJ2-3, with D perhaps TRBD2 (5 bases). Germline values: CDR1 LGHNA, CDR2 YNFKEQ. The CDR3 has 16 residues. Trimming cost V 0 bases and J 5 bases, with 15 bases left between them. For the CDR3, the DNA is TGTGCCAGCAGCCAAGATTTGACTACTCAAGGAGATACGCAGTATTTT. Amino acids: CASSQDLTTQGDTQYF.

This rearrangement joins TRBV14 to TRBJ2-6, with TRBD1 as a possible D gene (6 bases). This CDR3 comprises 18 residues. Germline lookup yields CDR1 SGHDN and CDR2 FVKESK. The V end was cut by 4 bases, the J end by 1 base, with 17 bases between. The CDR3 reads CASSRYEQGFSGANVLTF. CDR3 DNA: TGTGCCAGCAGCCGGTATGAACAGGGATTTTCTGGGGCCAACGTCCTGACTTTC.

The V call is TRBV5-1, the J call TRBJ2-7, with D possibly called TRBD1 or TRBD2 (5 bases each). The CDR3 has 15 amino acids. Germline lookup yields CDR1 SGHRS and CDR2 YFSETQ. The V gene lost 1 base and the J gene lost 2 bases, with 13 bases spanning the gap. In DNA, the CDR3 is TGCGCCAGCAGCTTGCGGGGCACCCCAACCTACGAGCAGTACTTC. Amino acid sequence: CASSLRGTPTYEQYF.

V usage is TRBV5-6 and J usage is TRBJ2-2; TRBD2 is a possible D gene (5 bases). Germline lookup yields CDR1 SGHDT and CDR2 YYEEEE. The CDR3 sequence is 15 residues long. Deletions cut 0 bases from V and 5 bases from J, with 11 bases between. The CDR3 loop reads CASSLAQRRTGELFF. The DNA of the CDR3 is TGTGCCAGCAGCTTGGCCCAGCGGCGTACCGGGGAGCTGTTTTTT.

This clone was counted once. This chain uses TRBV4-3 with TRBJ2-7; possible D gene TRBD2, 6 bases. Trimming shortened V by 0 bases and J by 7 bases, and 16 bases separated the two germline ends. The V gene's germline CDR1 is LGHNA and CDR2 YSLEER. CDR3 size: 15 residues. CDR3: CASSQDRTSRPEQYF. The CDR3 DNA follows: TGCGCCAGCAGCCAAGATCGAACTAGCAGACCGGAGCAGTACTTC.

This rearrangement joins TRBV2 to TRBJ1-1; no clear D gene. The CDR3 contains 15 residues. Trimming shortened V by 5 bases and J by 1 base, and 14 bases separated the two germline ends. CDR1 is SNHLY and CDR2 is FYNNEI in the germline V gene. CDR3 sequence (DNA): TGTGCCAGCAGTCCCCGTAGTGGTGGGAACACTGAAGCTTTCTTT. Amino acid sequence: CASSPRSGGNTEAFF.

On this clone itself: Sequence at one end of the junction differs from germline and may be a read error. The chain couples TRBV6-6 to TRBJ1-2, with a possible D match to TRBD1 (6 bases). The CDR3 consists of 16 residues. Germline-derived CDR1 and CDR2 are MNHNY and SVGAGI (reference sequence). CDR3 sequence: CASSHSGASANYGYTF. The CDR3 DNA reads as TGTGCCAGCAGTCACTCGGGGGCCTCAGCTAACTATGGCTACACCTTC.

The chain links TRBV11-2 to TRBJ1-1; no clear D. The CDR3 spans 14 residues. Trimming cost V 1 base and J 1 base, with 7 bases left between them. Looked up from germline, CDR1 is SGHAT and CDR2 is FQNNGV. The CDR3, as DNA: TGTGCCAGCAGCTTAGCCGGGCGGAACACTGAAGCTTTCTTT. This translates into CASSLAGRNTEAFF.

The chain couples TRBV5-1 to TRBJ1-4; 9 bases fit TRBD1. The CDR3 totals 14 residues. From germline, CDR1 is SGHRS and CDR2 YFSETQ. With 4 bases clipped from V and 5 bases from J, the junction kept 3 bases outside the gene matches. The CDR3 DNA sequence: TGCGCCAGCAGCCTCGGGACAGGGAATGAAAAACTGTTTTTT. The encoded protein is CASSLGTGNEKLFF.